The 9 T cell receptor beta chains below come from one sample, sequenced in a study of human T cells and chemical hapten exposure. Each CDR3 protein gets one entry after TCRdb re-called the RACE reads with MiXCR. The table lists some 200,000 distinct CDR3 sequences, about 31% of them singletons. The time point: pre-sensitization, week 0. Described treatment: therapeutic diphenylcyclopropenone sensitization with weekly scalp DPC. The sample here was whole blood, taken in connection with sensitization to the hapten diphenylcyclopropenone (DPC). These receptor sequences come from a woman aged 30 to 39 with alopecia areata. Some clones in this sample may be carry-over from other donors' samples.

This clonotype has ten or more counts. The chain has TRBV3-1 and TRBJ2-1; 10 bases are shared with TRBD2. The ends lost 0 bases at V and 8 bases at J; junction bases unmatched: 7. Per the germline V gene, CDR1 is LGHDT and CDR2 is YNNKEL (reference sequence). The CDR3 sequence is 16 residues long. The CDR3 is CASSQELAGVFDEQFF. The CDR3 nucleotides read TGTGCCAGCAGCCAAGAGCTAGCGGGAGTATTCGATGAGCAGTTCTTC.

This clonotype was detected many times. The V gene is TRBV7-2, the J gene TRBJ2-7; D call uncertain. The CDR3 has 12 amino acids. V lost 5 bases and J lost 3, with 8 bases in between. CDR1 SGHTA and CDR2 FQGNSA come from the germline V gene. CDR3 DNA sequence: TGTGCCAGCAGCGCTGCCGGCTACGAGCAGTACTTC. Translating gives CASSAAGYEQYF.

This clonotype was recorded at least ten times. The chain combines TRBV29-1 with TRBJ1-2; D ambiguous. Per the germline V gene, CDR1 is SQVTM and CDR2 is ANQGSEA. The CDR3 is 15 amino acids. The ends were cut back, 7 bases at V and 1 base at J, with 19 bases in the middle. The CDR3 is CSGGGAGLSNYGYTF. CDR3 coding DNA: TGCAGCGGGGGAGGAGCAGGACTTAGTAACTATGGCTACACCTTC. Using reference TRBV29-1 and TRBJ1-2 for the parts outside the CDR3, the full variable domain is SAVISQKPSRDICQRGTSLTIQCQVDSQVTMMFWYRQQPGQSLTLIATANQGSEATYESGFVIDKFPISRPNLTFSTLTVSNMSPEDSSIYLCSGGGAGLSNYGYTFGSGTRLTVV.

The chain employs TRBV10-3 and TRBJ2-7; D is tentatively TRBD1 or TRBD2 (5 bases each). V was pared by 3 bases and J by 1 base, with 10 bases between. The length of the CDR3 is 14 residues. Germline CDR1 reads ENHRY; CDR2 reads SYGVKD. The CDR3 protein is CAISDTGQSYEQYF. The CDR3, as DNA: TGTGCCATCAGTGACACGGGGCAATCCTACGAGCAGTACTTC.

This clonotype was seen more than once but under ten times. The J gene is TRBJ1-5, the V gene TRBV12-3 or TRBV12-4, with TRBD1 as a possible D gene (5 bases). V lost 2 bases and J lost 0, with 11 bases in between. This CDR3 has 16 amino acids. The CDR3 here is CASSLWDGNSNQPQHF. CDR3 sequence (DNA): TGTGCCAGCAGTTTATGGGACGGGAATAGCAATCAGCCCCAGCATTTT.

This sequence joins TRBV28 and TRBJ2-7; D perhaps matches TRBD2 (6 bases). The V end lost 6 bases, the J end lost 5 bases, and 20 bases lay between the germline ends. Looked up from germline, CDR1 is MDHEN and CDR2 is SYDVKM. CDR3 length: 15 residues. CDR3 sequence: CASSPSGPRFNEQYF. The CDR3 nucleotides read TGTGCCAGCAGCCCCAGCGGGCCCCGTTTTAACGAGCAGTACTTC.

This clonotype came up a few times. The chain recombines TRBV5-1 with TRBJ2-3, with 10 bases matching TRBD1. Germline V gene data show CDR1 as SGHRS and CDR2 as YFSETQ. The CDR3 sequence is 16 residues long. V lost 3 bases to trimming and J lost 3 bases; unmatched junction nucleotides: 7. The CDR3 DNA reads TGCGCCAGCAGCTGGGGGACAGGGGTTGTGACAGATACGCAGTATTTT. It specifies CASSWGTGVVTDTQYF. The full variable domain, its missing parts supplied by reference TRBV5-1 and TRBJ2-3, is KAGVTQTPRYLIKTRGQQVTLSCSPISGHRSVSWYQQTPGQGLQFLFEYFSETQRNKGNFPGRFSGRQFSNSRSEMNVSTLELGDSALYLCASSWGTGVVTDTQYFGPGTRLTVL.

This clonotype was observed a handful of times. The chain recombines TRBV4-3 with TRBJ2-3; D not certain. CDR1 and CDR2 from the germline V gene are LGHNA and YSLEER. Deletions cut 0 bases from V and 4 bases from J, with 8 bases between. The CDR3 runs 14 residues. The CDR3 coding sequence is TGCGCCAGCAGCCAAGATCCAAGGGCAGATACGCAGTATTTT. Amino acids: CASSQDPRADTQYF.

This clonotype was counted at least ten times. The J gene is TRBJ2-2, the V gene TRBV7-9, with 8 positions matching TRBD1. The CDR3 extends over 15 amino acids. Germline assignment: CDR1 SEHNR and CDR2 FQNEAQ (reference sequence). Losses at the gene ends were 1 base for V and 6 bases for J; bases not matched to a gene: 4. DNA for the CDR3: TGTGCCAGCAGCTTAGGACAGGGGACACCCGGGGAGCTGTTTTTT. This codes for CASSLGQGTPGELFF.